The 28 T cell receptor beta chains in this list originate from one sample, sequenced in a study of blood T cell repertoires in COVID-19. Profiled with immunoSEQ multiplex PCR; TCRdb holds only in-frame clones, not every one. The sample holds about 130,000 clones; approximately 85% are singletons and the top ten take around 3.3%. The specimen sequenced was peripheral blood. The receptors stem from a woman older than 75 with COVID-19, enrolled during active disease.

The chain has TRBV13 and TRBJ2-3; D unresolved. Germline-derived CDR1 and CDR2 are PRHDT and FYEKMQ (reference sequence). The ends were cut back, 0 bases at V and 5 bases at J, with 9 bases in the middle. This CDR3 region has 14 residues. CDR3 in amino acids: CASSLGSTGDTQYF. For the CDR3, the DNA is TGTGCCAGCAGCTTAGGCTCGACGGGAGATACGCAGTATTTT. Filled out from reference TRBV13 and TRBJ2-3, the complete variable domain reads AAGVIQSPRHLIKEKRETATLKCYPIPRHDTVYWYQQGPGQDPQFLISFYEKMQSDKGSIPDRFSAQQFSDYHSELNMSSLELGDSALYFCASSLGSTGDTQYFGPGTRLTVL.

CDR3 residues: CASSQDSTGRSPLHF. In nucleotides, the CDR3 is TGTGCCAGCAGCCAAGATTCTACAGGGCGATCACCCCTCCACTTT. The chain uses TRBV14 and TRBJ1-6; D perhaps matches TRBD1 (6 bases). This CDR3 has 15 amino acids. In germline, CDR1 is SGHDN, CDR2 FVKESK. Between the trimmed V and J ends, which lost 0 bases and 10 bases, there was a span of 13 bases. Combining the CDR3 with reference TRBV14 and TRBJ1-6 gives the whole variable domain EAGVTQFPSHSVIEKGQTVTLRCDPISGHDNLYWYRRVMGKEIKFLLHFVKESKQDESGMPNNRFLAERTGGTYSTLKVQPAELEDSGVYFCASSQDSTGRSPLHFGNGTRLTVT.

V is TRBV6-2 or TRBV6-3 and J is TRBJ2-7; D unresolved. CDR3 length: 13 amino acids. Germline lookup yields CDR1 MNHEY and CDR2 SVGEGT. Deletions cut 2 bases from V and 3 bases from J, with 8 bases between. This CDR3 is CASSYRLDYEQYF. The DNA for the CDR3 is TGTGCCAGCAGTTACCGGCTAGACTACGAGCAGTACTTC.

The CDR3 spells CASSTTEVGHGYTF. The CDR3, as DNA: TGCGCCAGCTCTACTACGGAGGTTGGCCATGGCTACACCTTC. This chain joins TRBV5-1 and TRBJ1-2, with D uncertain. V lost 7 bases, J lost 6 bases, and 19 bases lay in between. The CDR3 sequence is 14 residues long. The germline V gene encodes CDR1 SGHRS and CDR2 YFSETQ.

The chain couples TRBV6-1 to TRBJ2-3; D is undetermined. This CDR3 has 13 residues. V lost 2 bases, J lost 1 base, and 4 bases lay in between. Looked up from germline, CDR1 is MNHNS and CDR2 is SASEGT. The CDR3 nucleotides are TGTGCCAGCAGTGAAATAGGCACAGATACGCAGTATTTT. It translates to CASSEIGTDTQYF.

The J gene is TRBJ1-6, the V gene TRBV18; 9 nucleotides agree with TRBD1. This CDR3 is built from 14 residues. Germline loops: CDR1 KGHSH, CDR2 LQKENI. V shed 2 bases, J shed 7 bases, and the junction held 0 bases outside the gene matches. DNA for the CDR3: TGTGCCAGCTCACCAGGGACAGGGAATTCACCCCTCCACTTT. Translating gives CASSPGTGNSPLHF.

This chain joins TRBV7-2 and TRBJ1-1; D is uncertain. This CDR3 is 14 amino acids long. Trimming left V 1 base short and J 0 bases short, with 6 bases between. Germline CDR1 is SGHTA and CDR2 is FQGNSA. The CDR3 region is CASSLVRVNTEAFF. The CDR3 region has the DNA TGTGCCAGCAGCTTAGTGAGGGTGAACACTGAAGCTTTCTTT.

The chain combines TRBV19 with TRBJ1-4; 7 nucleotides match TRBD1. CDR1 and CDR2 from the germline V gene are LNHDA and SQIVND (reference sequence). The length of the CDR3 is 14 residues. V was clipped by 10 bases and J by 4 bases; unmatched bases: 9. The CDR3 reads CATRIGQVNEKLFF. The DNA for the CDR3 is TGTGCCACTAGGATCGGACAGGTTAATGAAAAACTGTTTTTT.

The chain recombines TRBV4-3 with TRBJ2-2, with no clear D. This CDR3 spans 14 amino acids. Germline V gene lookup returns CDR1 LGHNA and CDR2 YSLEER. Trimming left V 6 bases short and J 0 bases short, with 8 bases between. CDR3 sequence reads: CASSSGPNTGELFF. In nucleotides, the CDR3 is TGCGCCAGCAGTTCGGGTCCGAACACCGGGGAGCTGTTTTTT.

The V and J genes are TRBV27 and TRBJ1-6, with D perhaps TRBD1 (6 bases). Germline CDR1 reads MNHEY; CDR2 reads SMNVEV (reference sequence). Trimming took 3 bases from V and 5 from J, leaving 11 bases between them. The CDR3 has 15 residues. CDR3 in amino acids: CASSFRGQNNSPLHF. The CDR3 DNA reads TGTGCCAGCAGTTTTAGGGGACAAAATAATTCACCCCTCCACTTT.

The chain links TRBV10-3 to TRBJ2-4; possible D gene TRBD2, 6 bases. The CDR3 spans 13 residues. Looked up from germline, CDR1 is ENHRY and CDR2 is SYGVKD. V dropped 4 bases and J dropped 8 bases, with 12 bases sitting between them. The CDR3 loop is CAISAGDVDIQYF. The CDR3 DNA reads TGTGCCATCAGTGCGGGAGATGTAGACATTCAGTACTTC.

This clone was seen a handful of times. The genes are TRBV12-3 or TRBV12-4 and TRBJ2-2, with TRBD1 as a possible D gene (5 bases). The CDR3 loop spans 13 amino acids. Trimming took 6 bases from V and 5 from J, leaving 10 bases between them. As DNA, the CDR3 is TGTGCCAGCAGAGCAGGGTTTACCGGGGAGCTGTTTTTT. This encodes CASRAGFTGELFF.

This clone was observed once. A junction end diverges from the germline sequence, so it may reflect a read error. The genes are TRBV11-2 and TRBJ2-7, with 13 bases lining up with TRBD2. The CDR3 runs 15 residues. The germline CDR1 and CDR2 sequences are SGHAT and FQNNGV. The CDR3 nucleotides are TGTGCCAGCAGCGTAGAGACTAGCGGGGGGTTGGAGCAGTACTTC. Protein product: CASSVETSGGLEQYF.

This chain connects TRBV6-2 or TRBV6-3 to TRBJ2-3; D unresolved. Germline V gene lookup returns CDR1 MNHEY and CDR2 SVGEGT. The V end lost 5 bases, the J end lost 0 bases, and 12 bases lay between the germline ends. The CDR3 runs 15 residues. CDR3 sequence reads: CASSPRSLSTDTQYF. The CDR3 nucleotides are TGTGCCAGCAGTCCACGGTCCTTGAGCACAGATACGCAGTATTTT.

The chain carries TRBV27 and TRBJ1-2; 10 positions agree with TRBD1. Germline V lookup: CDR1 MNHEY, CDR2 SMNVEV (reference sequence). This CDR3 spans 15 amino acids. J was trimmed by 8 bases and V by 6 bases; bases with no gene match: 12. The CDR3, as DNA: TGTGCCAGCAGCTCCTTTGACAGGGGGCAAAGAGGCTACACCTTC. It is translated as CASSSFDRGQRGYTF.

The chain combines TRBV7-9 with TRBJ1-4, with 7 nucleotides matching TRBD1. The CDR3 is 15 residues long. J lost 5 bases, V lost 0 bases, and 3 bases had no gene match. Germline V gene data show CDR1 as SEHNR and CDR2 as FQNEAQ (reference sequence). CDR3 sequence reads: CASSLAETGNEKLFF. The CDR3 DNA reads TGTGCCAGCAGCTTAGCCGAGACAGGGAATGAAAAACTGTTTTTT.

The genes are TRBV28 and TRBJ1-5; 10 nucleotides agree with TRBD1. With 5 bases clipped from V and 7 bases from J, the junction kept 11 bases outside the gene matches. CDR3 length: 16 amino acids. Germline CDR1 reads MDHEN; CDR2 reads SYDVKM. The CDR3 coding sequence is TGTGCCAGCAGTCCCGGGACAGGGGCCGGTTGGCAGCCCCAGCATTTT. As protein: CASSPGTGAGWQPQHF.

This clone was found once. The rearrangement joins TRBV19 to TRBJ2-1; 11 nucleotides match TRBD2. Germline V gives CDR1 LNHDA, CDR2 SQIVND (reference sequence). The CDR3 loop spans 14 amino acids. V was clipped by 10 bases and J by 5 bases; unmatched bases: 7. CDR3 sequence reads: CATVTSGSHNEQFF. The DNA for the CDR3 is TGTGCCACCGTTACTAGCGGGAGCCACAATGAGCAGTTCTTC.

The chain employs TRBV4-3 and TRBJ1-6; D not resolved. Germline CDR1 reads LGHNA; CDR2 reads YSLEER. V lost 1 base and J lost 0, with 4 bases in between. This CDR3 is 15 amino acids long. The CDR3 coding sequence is TGCGCCAGCAGCCAAGGGAGCTCCTATAATTCACCCCTCCACTTT. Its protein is CASSQGSSYNSPLHF.

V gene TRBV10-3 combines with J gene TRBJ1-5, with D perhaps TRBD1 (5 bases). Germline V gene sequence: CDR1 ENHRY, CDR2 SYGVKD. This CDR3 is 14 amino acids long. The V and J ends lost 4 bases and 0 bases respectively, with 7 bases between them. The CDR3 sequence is CAISGGDSNQPQHF. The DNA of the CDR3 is TGTGCCATCAGTGGGGGGGATAGCAATCAGCCCCAGCATTTT.

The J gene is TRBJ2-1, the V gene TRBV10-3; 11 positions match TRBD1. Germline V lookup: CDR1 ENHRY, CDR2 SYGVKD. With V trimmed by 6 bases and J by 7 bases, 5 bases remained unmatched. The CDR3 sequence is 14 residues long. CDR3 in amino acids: CAIRGTGGLNEQFF. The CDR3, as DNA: TGTGCCATCAGGGGGACAGGGGGATTAAATGAGCAGTTCTTC.

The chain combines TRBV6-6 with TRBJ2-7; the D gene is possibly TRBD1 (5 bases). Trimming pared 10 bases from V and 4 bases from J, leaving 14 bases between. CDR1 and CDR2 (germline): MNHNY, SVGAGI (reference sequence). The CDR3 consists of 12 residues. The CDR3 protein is CATQGGVYEQYF. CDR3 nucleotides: TGTGCCACCCAGGGTGGGGTATACGAGCAGTACTTC.

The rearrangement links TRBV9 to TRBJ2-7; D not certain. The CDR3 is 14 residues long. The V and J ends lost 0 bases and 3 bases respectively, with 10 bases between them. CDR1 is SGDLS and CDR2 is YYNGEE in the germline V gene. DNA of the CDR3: TGTGCCAGCAGCGTAGACCCGGGTGGCTACGAGCAGTACTTC. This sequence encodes CASSVDPGGYEQYF.

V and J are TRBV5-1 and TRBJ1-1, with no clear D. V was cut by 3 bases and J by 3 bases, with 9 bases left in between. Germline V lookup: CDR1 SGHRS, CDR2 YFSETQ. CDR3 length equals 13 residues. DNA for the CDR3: TGCGCCAGCAGCTCTGAGGCCTACACTGAAGCTTTCTTT. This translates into CASSSEAYTEAFF.

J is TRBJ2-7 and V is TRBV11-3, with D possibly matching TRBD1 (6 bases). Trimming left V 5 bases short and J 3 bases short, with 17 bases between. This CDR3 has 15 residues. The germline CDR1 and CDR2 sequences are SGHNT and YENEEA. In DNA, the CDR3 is TGTGCCAGCAGCCTCCAGGCAGGGGCAAACTACGAGCAGTACTTC. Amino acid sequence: CASSLQAGANYEQYF. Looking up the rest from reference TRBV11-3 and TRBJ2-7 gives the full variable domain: EAGVVQSPRYKIIEKKQPVAFWCNPISGHNTLYWYLQNLGQGPELLIRYENEEAVDDSQLPKDRFSAERLKGVDSTLKIQPAELGDSAVYLCASSLQAGANYEQYFGPGTRLTVT.

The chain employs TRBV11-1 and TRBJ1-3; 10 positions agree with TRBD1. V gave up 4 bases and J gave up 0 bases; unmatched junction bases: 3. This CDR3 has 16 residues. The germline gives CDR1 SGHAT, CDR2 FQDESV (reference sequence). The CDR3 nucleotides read TGTGCCAGCAGCTCGACAGGGGGCGGCTCTGGAAACACCATATATTTT. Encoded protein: CASSSTGGGSGNTIYF.

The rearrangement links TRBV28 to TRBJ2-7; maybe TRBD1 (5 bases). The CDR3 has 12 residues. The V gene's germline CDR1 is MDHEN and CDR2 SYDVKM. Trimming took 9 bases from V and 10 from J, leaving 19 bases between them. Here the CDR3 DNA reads TGTGCCAGTGGGATATTGCGAAGGGGACAGTACTTC. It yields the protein CASGILRRGQYF.

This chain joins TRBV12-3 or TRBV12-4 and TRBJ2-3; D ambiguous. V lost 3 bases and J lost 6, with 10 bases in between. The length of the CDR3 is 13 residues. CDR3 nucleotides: TGTGCCAGCAGTTTTCTAGAGAGCGATACGCAGTATTTT. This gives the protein CASSFLESDTQYF.